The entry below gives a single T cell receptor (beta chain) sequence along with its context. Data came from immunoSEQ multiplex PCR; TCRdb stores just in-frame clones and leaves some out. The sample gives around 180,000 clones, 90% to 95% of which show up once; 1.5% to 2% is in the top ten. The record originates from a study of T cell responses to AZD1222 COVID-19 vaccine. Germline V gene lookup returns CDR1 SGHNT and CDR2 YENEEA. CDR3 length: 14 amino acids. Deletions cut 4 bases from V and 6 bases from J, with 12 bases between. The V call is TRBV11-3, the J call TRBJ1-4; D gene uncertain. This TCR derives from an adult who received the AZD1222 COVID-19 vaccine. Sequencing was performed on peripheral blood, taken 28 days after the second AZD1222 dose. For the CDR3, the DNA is TGTGCCAGCAGCTGGTCGCCGGACGATGAAAAACTGTTTTTT. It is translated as CASSWSPDDEKLFF. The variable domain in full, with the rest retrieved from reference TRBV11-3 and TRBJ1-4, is EAGVVQSPRYKIIEKKQPVAFWCNPISGHNTLYWYLQNLGQGPELLIRYENEEAVDDSQLPKDRFSAERLKGVDSTLKIQPAELGDSAVYLCASSWSPDDEKLFFGSGTQLSVL.